This paragraph reports one TCR beta chain. This sample was included in a study of blood T cell repertoires in COVID-19. Looking at the study overall: Sources were T cells, B-cell-depleted T cells, or PBMCs; the material itself was cDNA or gDNA.

How the authors handled the data: Reference gene primer amplification gave nucleated cell count estimates. Libraries were prepared by immunoSEQ multiplex PCR; TCRdb keeps only in-frame clonotypes and omits some of them. That table is the source of V, J and clone size, and D and trimming were worked out from the DNA. The table includes 200,000 to 250,000 clones, about 82% detected once. The sequencing input was peripheral blood. The clonotype was recovered from a woman aged 70-85 years with COVID-19, enrolled during active disease.

The CDR3 DNA reads as TGTGCCAGCCAGGCGTCACGGGGGAGGATCCAAGAGACCCAGTACTTC. It encodes CASQASRGRIQETQYF. The rearrangement uses TRBV19 and TRBJ2-5; D perhaps matches TRBD2 (6 bases). Germline CDR1 is LNHDA and CDR2 is SQIVND (reference sequence). This CDR3 has 16 amino acids. Trimming left V 9 bases short and J 1 base short, with 21 bases between.